This is a list of T cell receptor beta chains from one sample in a study of T cells in Graves' hyperthyroidism and ophthalmopathy. TCRdb re-called the multiplex PCR reads with MiXCR, one entry per CDR3 protein. The sample lists over 300,000 distinct CDR3 sequences, 11% to 15% occurring once. The sequenced sample was blood. These receptors were taken from an older woman with Graves' hyperthyroidism. The CDR3 runs from the conserved cysteine through the conserved F or W. Each record gives: J gene, V gene, D gene, clone size, CDR3 protein, CDR3 DNA. A D gene is named only where the DNA matches it firmly. Some rows mark clone size as missing; the rest say once, few, many or name a class of expanded clone.

J gene: TRBJ1-4; V gene: TRBV30; D gene: -; clone size: few; CDR3 protein: CAWNEGPTNEKLFF; CDR3 DNA: TGTGCCTGGAACGAGGGCCCAACTAATGAAAAACTGTTTTTT
J gene: TRBJ1-5; V gene: TRBV13; D gene: -; clone size: -; CDR3 protein: CASSLVDQPQHF; CDR3 DNA: TGTGCCAGCAGCTTAGTAGACCAGCCCCAGCATTTT
J gene: TRBJ1-6; V gene: TRBV28; D gene: -; clone size: few; CDR3 protein: CASSPYSRYSPLHF; CDR3 DNA: TGTGCCAGCAGTCCCTACTCCCGTTATTCACCCCTCCACTTT
J gene: TRBJ2-7; V gene: TRBV7-3; D gene: TRBD2; clone size: many; CDR3 protein: CASSLAGGVSYEQYF; CDR3 DNA: TGTGCCAGCAGCTTAGCGGGGGGAGTCTCCTACGAGCAGTACTTC
J gene: TRBJ2-1; V gene: TRBV12-5; D gene: TRBD2; clone size: few; CDR3 protein: CASGLVEGIAGNNEQFF; CDR3 DNA: TGTGCTAGTGGTTTGGTGGAAGGAATAGCGGGGAACAATGAGCAGTTCTTC
J gene: TRBJ2-3; V gene: TRBV4-1; D gene: -; clone size: many; CDR3 protein: CASSLRAGSTDTQYF; CDR3 DNA: TGCGCCAGCAGCCTCCGGGCGGGAAGCACAGATACGCAGTATTTT
J gene: TRBJ1-5; V gene: TRBV20-1; D gene: TRBD1; clone size: many; CDR3 protein: CSAKDRVQPQHF; CDR3 DNA: TGCAGTGCTAAGGACAGGGTTCAGCCCCAGCATTTT
J gene: TRBJ1-1; V gene: TRBV27; D gene: -; clone size: -; CDR3 protein: CASRQGIYTEAFF; CDR3 DNA: TGTGCCAGCAGACAGGGAATTTACACTGAAGCTTTCTTT
J gene: TRBJ2-7; V gene: TRBV7-3; D gene: -; clone size: many; CDR3 protein: CASSLGGKNEQYF; CDR3 DNA: TGTGCCAGCAGCTTAGGTGGTAAGAACGAGCAGTACTTC
J gene: TRBJ2-2; V gene: TRBV7-9; D gene: TRBD1; clone size: few; CDR3 protein: CASTKTGGSGGELFF; CDR3 DNA: TGTGCCAGCACTAAGACAGGGGGCTCCGGCGGGGAGCTGTTTTTT
J gene: TRBJ1-1; V gene: TRBV28; D gene: -; clone size: many; CDR3 protein: CASSLYRDTEAFF; CDR3 DNA: TGTGCCAGCAGTTTATACAGGGACACTGAAGCTTTCTTT
J gene: TRBJ2-3; V gene: TRBV7-6; D gene: TRBD1; clone size: few; CDR3 protein: CASSTDRRTGQPTDTQYF; CDR3 DNA: TGTGCCAGCAGCACTGACCGTCGGACAGGGCAACCTACAGATACGCAGTATTTT
J gene: TRBJ2-5; V gene: TRBV28; D gene: TRBD1; clone size: -; CDR3 protein: CASSSTGREETQYF; CDR3 DNA: TGTGCCAGCAGTTCGACAGGGAGAGAAGAGACCCAGTACTTC
J gene: TRBJ1-2; V gene: TRBV5-8; D gene: -; clone size: many; CDR3 protein: CASSPGQLGDNYGYTF; CDR3 DNA: TGTGCCAGCAGCCCAGGACAGCTAGGGGATAACTATGGCTACACCTTC
J gene: TRBJ1-2; V gene: TRBV6-1; D gene: TRBD1; clone size: -; CDR3 protein: CASSDTGGTWNYGYTF; CDR3 DNA: TGTGCCAGCAGTGACACAGGGGGCACTTGGAACTATGGCTACACCTTC
J gene: TRBJ1-2; V gene: TRBV20-1; D gene: TRBD1; clone size: -; CDR3 protein: CSAKRREGAYGHTF; CDR3 DNA: TGCAGTGCCAAAAGGAGGGAGGGGGCATATGGCCACACCTTC
J gene: TRBJ2-7; V gene: TRBV5-5; D gene: -; clone size: many; CDR3 protein: CASSLGQGSNEQYF; CDR3 DNA: TGTGCCAGCAGCTTGGGGCAGGGGTCCAACGAGCAGTACTTC
J gene: TRBJ2-5; V gene: TRBV9; D gene: TRBD2; clone size: -; CDR3 protein: CASSPLVAGDGETQYF; CDR3 DNA: TGTGCCAGCAGCCCGTTAGTAGCGGGAGATGGCGAGACCCAGTACTTC
J gene: TRBJ1-1; V gene: TRBV6-2/TRBV6-3; D gene: -; clone size: many; CDR3 protein: CASSYSVNTEAFF; CDR3 DNA: TGTGCCAGCAGTTATTCCGTGAACACTGAAGCTTTCTTT
J gene: TRBJ2-1; V gene: TRBV20-1; D gene: -; clone size: many; CDR3 protein: CSASPRNEQFF; CDR3 DNA: TGCAGTGCTAGCCCCAGAAATGAGCAGTTCTTC
J gene: TRBJ2-7; V gene: TRBV6-1; D gene: -; clone size: few; CDR3 protein: CASRPGPEEYEQYF; CDR3 DNA: TGTGCCAGCAGACCGGGACCTGAGGAATACGAGCAGTACTTC
J gene: TRBJ2-1; V gene: TRBV7-8; D gene: TRBD2; clone size: many; CDR3 protein: CASSLRGLAGDEQFF; CDR3 DNA: TGTGCCAGCAGCTTAAGGGGACTAGCGGGAGATGAGCAGTTCTTC
J gene: TRBJ1-1; V gene: TRBV4-1; D gene: -; clone size: -; CDR3 protein: CASSLTGGGDTEAFF; CDR3 DNA: TGCGCCAGCAGCCTTACCGGTGGAGGAGACACTGAAGCTTTCTTT
J gene: TRBJ2-1; V gene: TRBV7-8; D gene: TRBD2; clone size: many; CDR3 protein: CASAGWEGWQFF; CDR3 DNA: TGTGCCAGCGCCGGGTGGGAGGGTTGGCAGTTCTTC
J gene: TRBJ2-3; V gene: TRBV3-1; D gene: -; clone size: -; CDR3 protein: CASSQDWGEAPDTQYF; CDR3 DNA: TGTGCCAGCAGCCAAGATTGGGGGGAGGCCCCAGATACGCAGTATTTT
J gene: TRBJ2-7; V gene: TRBV5-1; D gene: -; clone size: many; CDR3 protein: CASSLITGTYEQYF; CDR3 DNA: TGCGCCAGCAGCCTTATTACAGGTACCTACGAGCAGTACTTC
J gene: TRBJ1-6; V gene: TRBV4-1; D gene: -; clone size: -; CDR3 protein: CASSGVSSYNSPLHF; CDR3 DNA: TGCGCCAGCAGCGGGGTCAGCTCCTATAATTCACCCCTCCACTTT
J gene: TRBJ2-2; V gene: TRBV19; D gene: -; clone size: few; CDR3 protein: CASSVIQGYTGELFF; CDR3 DNA: TGTGCCAGTAGCGTAATACAGGGATACACCGGGGAGCTGTTTTTT
J gene: TRBJ2-7; V gene: TRBV4-1; D gene: -; clone size: -; CDR3 protein: CASSQDPGSYEQYF; CDR3 DNA: TGCGCCAGCAGCCAAGATCCAGGCTCCTACGAGCAGTACTTC
J gene: TRBJ2-1; V gene: TRBV29-1; D gene: TRBD1; clone size: -; CDR3 protein: CSGTTGVGANEQFF; CDR3 DNA: TGCAGCGGCACTACAGGGGTGGGAGCAAATGAGCAGTTCTTC
J gene: TRBJ1-2; V gene: TRBV2; D gene: -; clone size: -; CDR3 protein: CAISEAWGYGYTF; CDR3 DNA: TGTGCCATCAGTGAGGCTTGGGGCTATGGCTACACCTTC
J gene: TRBJ1-2; V gene: TRBV29-1; D gene: -; clone size: few; CDR3 protein: CSVGGGGRYGYTF; CDR3 DNA: TGCAGCGTTGGGGGTGGTGGTCGCTATGGCTACACCTTC
J gene: TRBJ1-1; V gene: TRBV19; D gene: -; clone size: many; CDR3 protein: CASSIDGNTEAFF; CDR3 DNA: TGTGCCAGCAGCATCGACGGAAACACTGAAGCTTTCTTT
J gene: TRBJ1-1; V gene: TRBV12-3/TRBV12-4; D gene: -; clone size: -; CDR3 protein: CASSLARQRAFF; CDR3 DNA: TGTGCCAGCAGTTTAGCGCGACAGAGGGCTTTCTTT
J gene: TRBJ2-2; V gene: TRBV29-1; D gene: -; clone size: -; CDR3 protein: CSVEWGNTGELFF; CDR3 DNA: TGCAGCGTTGAATGGGGGAACACCGGGGAGCTGTTTTTT
J gene: TRBJ1-5; V gene: TRBV7-8; D gene: -; clone size: many; CDR3 protein: CASSLGAGVGQPQHF; CDR3 DNA: TGTGCCAGCAGCTTAGGAGCGGGGGTCGGTCAGCCCCAGCATTTT
J gene: TRBJ1-1; V gene: TRBV6-2/TRBV6-3; D gene: -; clone size: once; CDR3 protein: CASSYLVRQPEDTEAFF; CDR3 DNA: TGTGCCAGCAGTTACCTCGTTAGACAGCCTGAGGACACTGAAGCTTTCTTT
J gene: TRBJ1-1; V gene: TRBV27; D gene: TRBD1; clone size: many; CDR3 protein: CASSSSGTGGGNAEAFF; CDR3 DNA: TGTGCCAGCAGTTCGTCCGGGACAGGGGGAGGAAACGCTGAAGCTTTCTTT
J gene: TRBJ2-1; V gene: TRBV2; D gene: TRBD1; clone size: few; CDR3 protein: CASSEGRTGGYNEQFF; CDR3 DNA: TGTGCCAGCAGTGAAGGGCGGACAGGGGGCTACAATGAGCAGTTCTTC
J gene: TRBJ1-1; V gene: TRBV6-1; D gene: -; clone size: many; CDR3 protein: CASSPRWAEAFF; CDR3 DNA: TGTGCCAGCAGTCCGAGATGGGCTGAAGCTTTCTTT
J gene: TRBJ2-1; V gene: TRBV20-1; D gene: -; clone size: -; CDR3 protein: CSARHPQREAYNEQFF; CDR3 DNA: TGCAGTGCTAGGCACCCCCAGCGAGAGGCCTACAATGAGCAGTTCTTC
J gene: TRBJ2-1; V gene: TRBV9; D gene: -; clone size: few; CDR3 protein: CASSVDPQPGENEQFF; CDR3 DNA: TGTGCCAGCAGCGTTGATCCCCAGCCTGGTGAAAATGAGCAGTTCTTC
J gene: TRBJ2-2; V gene: TRBV5-1; D gene: -; clone size: once; CDR3 protein: CASSSAGTTTGELFF; CDR3 DNA: TGCGCCAGCAGCTCGGCCGGGACAACCACCGGGGAGCTGTTTTTT
J gene: TRBJ2-3; V gene: TRBV19; D gene: -; clone size: -; CDR3 protein: CASSMDPLATDTQYF; CDR3 DNA: TGTGCCAGTAGTATGGACCCCCTTGCAACAGATACGCAGTATTTT
J gene: TRBJ2-2; V gene: TRBV20-1; D gene: TRBD1; clone size: many; CDR3 protein: CSAQQGANTGELFF; CDR3 DNA: TGCAGTGCTCAGCAGGGGGCGAACACCGGGGAGCTGTTTTTT
J gene: TRBJ2-3; V gene: TRBV27; D gene: TRBD2; clone size: many; CDR3 protein: CASSLGGRAADTQYF; CDR3 DNA: TGTGCCAGCAGTTTAGGTGGGAGGGCTGCAGATACGCAGTATTTT
J gene: TRBJ2-7; V gene: TRBV7-9; D gene: -; clone size: -; CDR3 protein: CASSLIGAGHRDEQYF; CDR3 DNA: TGTGCCAGCAGCTTAATCGGAGCGGGACATAGGGACGAGCAGTACTTC
J gene: TRBJ2-3; V gene: TRBV7-9; D gene: -; clone size: many; CDR3 protein: CASSSYGSTDTQYF; CDR3 DNA: TGTGCCAGCAGCTCATACGGTAGCACAGATACGCAGTATTTT
J gene: TRBJ2-7; V gene: TRBV20-1; D gene: TRBD1; clone size: many; CDR3 protein: CSAPRDSPYEQYF; CDR3 DNA: TGCAGTGCTCCCCGGGACAGCCCCTACGAGCAGTACTTC
J gene: TRBJ2-1; V gene: TRBV15; D gene: -; clone size: -; CDR3 protein: CATSDDGKSYNEQFF; CDR3 DNA: TGTGCCACCAGCGACGACGGAAAATCGTACAATGAGCAGTTCTTC
J gene: TRBJ2-1; V gene: TRBV20-1; D gene: -; clone size: many; CDR3 protein: CSGDADNNEQFF; CDR3 DNA: TGCAGTGGTGATGCGGATAACAATGAGCAGTTCTTC
J gene: TRBJ2-4; V gene: TRBV29-1; D gene: TRBD1; clone size: few; CDR3 protein: CSVGSGQRSRNIQYF; CDR3 DNA: TGCAGCGTGGGGTCGGGACAGAGGAGCAGAAACATTCAGTACTTC
J gene: TRBJ2-7; V gene: TRBV11-3; D gene: -; clone size: many; CDR3 protein: CASSLERWLVNSSYEQYF; CDR3 DNA: TGTGCCAGCAGCTTAGAACGGTGGTTGGTGAACAGTTCCTACGAGCAGTACTTC
J gene: TRBJ2-7; V gene: TRBV7-9; D gene: TRBD2; clone size: few; CDR3 protein: CASSQRTSGGYEQYF; CDR3 DNA: TGTGCCAGCAGCCAACGGACTAGCGGGGGGTACGAGCAGTACTTC
J gene: TRBJ2-7; V gene: TRBV12-3/TRBV12-4; D gene: -; clone size: -; CDR3 protein: CASSRDDSDGYEQYF; CDR3 DNA: TGTGCCAGTAGTAGGGATGACTCCGATGGCTACGAGCAGTACTTC
J gene: TRBJ1-1; V gene: TRBV19; D gene: -; clone size: -; CDR3 protein: CASTGGGGSVNTEAFF; CDR3 DNA: TGTGCCAGTACCGGGGGGGGGGGCAGTGTGAACACTGAAGCTTTCTTT
J gene: TRBJ2-5; V gene: TRBV10-2; D gene: TRBD2; clone size: -; CDR3 protein: CASRGLATQETQYF; CDR3 DNA: TGCGCCAGCCGGGGACTAGCAACTCAAGAGACCCAGTACTTC
J gene: TRBJ1-5; V gene: TRBV20-1; D gene: TRBD1; clone size: -; CDR3 protein: CSARRPGQGIQPQHF; CDR3 DNA: TGCAGTGCTAGGAGACCGGGACAGGGGATTCAGCCCCAGCATTTT
J gene: TRBJ2-1; V gene: TRBV9; D gene: TRBD2; clone size: many; CDR3 protein: CASSVVGRLAFNEQFF; CDR3 DNA: TGTGCCAGCAGCGTAGTAGGGAGACTAGCGTTTAATGAGCAGTTCTTC